Each of the 26 T cell receptor beta chains below was sequenced from the same sample in a study of T-cell memory formation after mild COVID-19. One entry per CDR3 protein, called by TCRdb with MiXCR from the 5' RACE reads. Of under 300,000 distinct CDR3 sequences detected, about 17% appear once; the ten largest clones hold 22%. The specimen was PBMCs or a T cell subset sorted from them (not recorded which). All receptors derive from a man younger than 35 who had mild COVID-19 (a few samples of this study predate the infection). Cell type and time point are not known.

The rearrangement joins TRBV29-1 to TRBJ2-1; TRBD1 might be the D (5 bases). V lost 2 bases and J 8 bases, leaving 19 bases between the germline ends. Per the germline V gene, CDR1 is SQVTM and CDR2 is ANQGSEA. The CDR3 runs to 15 residues. CDR3: CSVEPSGNGFDEQFF. DNA for the CDR3: TGCAGCGTTGAACCGTCAGGGAACGGGTTTGATGAGCAGTTCTTC.

This clonotype has just a few counts. This rearrangement joins TRBV5-6 to TRBJ2-1; D is unclear. Looked up from germline, CDR1 is SGHDT and CDR2 is YYEEEE. CDR3 length: 13 residues. V shed 0 bases and J shed 4 bases, with 5 bases lying between them. For the CDR3, the DNA is TGTGCCAGCAGCTTGGAGCCATACAATGAGCAGTTCTTC. This translates into CASSLEPYNEQFF.

The chain uses TRBV4-2 and TRBJ2-3; 9 nucleotides match TRBD1. V lost 3 bases and J lost 3; bases outside the gene matches: 4. Looked up from germline, CDR1 is LGHNA and CDR2 is YNFKEQ. The CDR3 is made up of 15 amino acids. The CDR3 DNA is TGTGCCAGCAGCCACTGGACAGGGGTGACAGATACGCAGTATTTT. As protein: CASSHWTGVTDTQYF.

The V call is TRBV3-1, the J call TRBJ2-3, with 7 bases aligning to TRBD1. The CDR3 contains 13 residues. Germline loops: CDR1 LGHDT, CDR2 YNNKEL (reference sequence). V shed 3 bases and J 3 bases; nucleotides not matched to a gene: 0. The CDR3 DNA reads TGTGCCAGCAGCCAGGGACAGACAGATACGCAGTATTTT. Protein product: CASSQGQTDTQYF.

In its sample, this clonotype was seen a few times. The rearrangement uses TRBV7-9 and TRBJ2-1, with D perhaps TRBD1 (6 bases). This CDR3 is 15 amino acids long. The germline gives CDR1 SEHNR, CDR2 FQNEAQ (reference sequence). Deletions cut 7 bases from V and 5 bases from J, with 18 bases between. The CDR3 here is CASISKGGTHNEQFF. CDR3 nucleotide sequence: TGTGCCAGCATATCGAAAGGGGGAACCCACAATGAGCAGTTCTTC.

This rearrangement joins TRBV12-3 or TRBV12-4 to TRBJ1-1, with TRBD1 identical over 8 bases. The CDR3 spans 14 residues. V shed 4 bases, J shed 4 bases, and the junction held 5 bases outside the gene matches. This chain's CDR3 is CASSYTGGRTEAFF. The CDR3 nucleotides are TGTGCCAGCAGTTACACAGGGGGTCGCACTGAAGCTTTCTTT.

The chain recombines TRBV5-4 with TRBJ2-7; TRBD1 matches 10 bases. The J segment lost 4 bases and the V segment lost 0 bases, leaving 4 bases of the junction unmatched. Germline V gene sequence: CDR1 SGHNT, CDR2 YYREEE (reference sequence). The CDR3 spans 15 residues. The CDR3 here is CASSLDMGQGYEQYV. CDR3 in DNA: TGTGCCAGCAGCTTGGATATGGGACAGGGGTACGAGCAGTACGTC.

The J gene is TRBJ2-3, the V gene TRBV27, with D unclear. The CDR3 loop spans 12 amino acids. V was pared by 11 bases and J by 2 bases, with 11 bases between. The germline V gene has CDR1 MNHEY and CDR2 SMNVEV (reference sequence). CDR3 residues: CARKRDTDTQYF. In nucleotides, the CDR3 is TGTGCCCGAAAGCGAGACACAGATACGCAGTATTTT.

In its sample, this clonotype was seen a few times. The rearrangement links TRBV7-2 to TRBJ2-5; D is perhaps TRBD2 (6 bases). This CDR3 contains 14 residues. Germline CDR1 reads SGHTA; CDR2 reads FQGNSA. V lost 5 bases and J 7 bases, leaving 17 bases between the germline ends. CDR3 nucleotides: TGTGCCAGCAGCCCGGGGGTACCCGGCCTGACCCAGTACTTC. This codes for CASSPGVPGLTQYF.

This clonotype was seen only a few times. The chain has TRBV7-3 and TRBJ1-4, with no clear D. V was pared by 1 base and J by 7 bases, with 10 bases between. This CDR3 is 14 amino acids long. The germline gives CDR1 SGHTA, CDR2 FQGTGA. CDR3 sequence reads: CASSLILSGEKLFF. Here the CDR3 DNA reads TGTGCCAGCAGCTTAATCCTAAGTGGTGAAAAACTGTTTTTT.

The chain carries TRBV28 and TRBJ1-5; D might be TRBD1 (5 bases). Germline V gene lookup returns CDR1 MDHEN and CDR2 SYDVKM. The CDR3 has 12 amino acids. The V end was cut by 7 bases, the J end by 7 bases, with 11 bases between. CDR3 amino acids: CASNRGGQPQHF. The CDR3 bases are TGTGCCAGCAATAGGGGTGGGCAGCCCCAGCATTTT. Full variable domain (missing parts from reference TRBV28 and TRBJ1-5): DVKVTQSSRYLVKRTGEKVFLECVQDMDHENMFWYRQDPGLGLRLIYFSYDVKMKEKGDIPEGYSVSREKKERFSLILESASTNQTSMYLCASNRGGQPQHFGDGTRLSIL.

This clonotype came up a few times. J is TRBJ1-2 and V is TRBV5-6; D call uncertain. Germline V gene sequence: CDR1 SGHDT, CDR2 YYEEEE. The CDR3 totals 14 residues. Trimming left V 0 bases short and J 0 bases short, with 6 bases between. The CDR3 here is CASSLDAANYGYTF. CDR3 nucleotides: TGTGCCAGCAGCTTGGATGCAGCTAACTATGGCTACACCTTC.

The chain has TRBV30 and TRBJ2-1; the D call may be TRBD1 or TRBD2 (6 bases each). The ends were cut back, 2 bases at V and 4 bases at J, with 12 bases in the middle. Germline V gives CDR1 GTSNPN, CDR2 SVGIG (reference sequence). The CDR3 spans 14 residues. CDR3 sequence reads: CAWSFGGQYNEQFF. The CDR3 bases are TGTGCCTGGAGTTTTGGGGGGCAATACAATGAGCAGTTCTTC.

This clonotype was counted ten times or more. The chain uses TRBV7-2 and TRBJ2-7; D may be TRBD2 (6 bases). Trimming removed 5 bases from V and 0 bases from J, with 14 bases in between. Germline CDR1 is SGHTA and CDR2 is FQGNSA. This CDR3 has 15 residues. The CDR3 reads CASSRPGLGSYEQYF. The DNA for the CDR3 is TGTGCCAGCAGCCGGCCGGGACTTGGCTCCTACGAGCAGTACTTC. Based on the CDR3 plus reference TRBV7-2 and TRBJ2-7, the full variable domain is GAGVSQSPSNKVTEKGKDVELRCDPISGHTALYWYRQSLGQGLEFLIYFQGNSAPDKSGLPSDRFSAERTGGSVSTLTIQRTQQEDSAVYLCASSRPGLGSYEQYFGPGTRLTVT.

Turning to this clonotype: The junction departs from germline at one end; a sequencing error may be responsible. The chain combines TRBV6-6 with TRBJ1-6, with TRBD1 matching over 7 bases. CDR1 and CDR2 (germline): MNHNY, SVGAGI (reference sequence). This CDR3 is built from 16 residues. In nucleotides, the CDR3 is TGTGCCAGCAGTTACTTGGACCAGGGGGAAAATTCACCCCTCCTCTTT. Translated, it gives CASSYLDQGENSPLLF.

This clonotype was observed a few times. J is TRBJ2-1 and V is TRBV18; D is ambiguous. The CDR3 length is 15 residues. Trimming cost V 5 bases and J 0 bases, with 11 bases left between them. CDR1 is KGHSH, CDR2 LQKENI, per germline. CDR3 coding DNA: TGTGCCAGCTCAGGCCCCCTGAGCTCCTACAATGAGCAGTTCTTC. As protein: CASSGPLSSYNEQFF.

In this sample, this clonotype turned up a few times. This chain uses TRBV5-1 with TRBJ2-3; the D gene could be TRBD1 or TRBD2 (6 bases each). Germline-derived CDR1 and CDR2 are SGHRS and YFSETQ. The CDR3 sequence is 15 residues long. V was pared by 2 bases and J by 7 bases, with 17 bases between. The CDR3 bases are TGCGCCAGCAGCTTTCTGGGGGGCCGAACTAATACGCAGTATTTT. It yields the protein CASSFLGGRTNTQYF.

This clonotype was counted only a few times. This rearrangement joins TRBV9 to TRBJ2-3; D is possibly TRBD1 (6 bases). The germline V gene encodes CDR1 SGDLS and CDR2 YYNGEE. The germline V and J ends were trimmed by 4 bases and 1 base, with 13 bases remaining between them. CDR3 length: 15 amino acids. The DNA for the CDR3 is TGTGCCAGCAGCCCCTGGGGGACACGCACAGATACGCAGTATTTT. Amino acids: CASSPWGTRTDTQYF.

This clonotype was recorded a few times. J is TRBJ2-3 and V is TRBV7-9; D gene unclear. This CDR3 is built from 16 residues. Germline CDR1 and CDR2: SEHNR and FQNEAQ (reference sequence). The V gene lost 3 bases and the J gene lost 5 bases, with 18 bases spanning the gap. The CDR3 sequence is CASSFSTNPWEDTQYF. In DNA, the CDR3 is TGTGCCAGCAGCTTTTCGACAAATCCCTGGGAAGATACGCAGTATTTT.

The genes are TRBV5-6 and TRBJ1-1, with D hard to call. Germline lookup yields CDR1 SGHDT and CDR2 YYEEEE. The CDR3 has 15 amino acids. Trimming stripped 0 bases from V and 0 bases from J, with 9 bases between. This CDR3 is CASSLARTLNTEAFF. In DNA form, the CDR3 reads TGTGCCAGCAGCTTGGCTCGAACCCTGAACACTGAAGCTTTCTTT.

The chain uses TRBV7-2 and TRBJ2-3, with 8 bases fitting TRBD2. CDR1 and CDR2 (germline): SGHTA, FQGNSA. V dropped 9 bases and J dropped 6; count of bases not matched to a gene: 17. This CDR3 spans 16 amino acids. The CDR3 coding sequence is TGTGCCAGTCAGCTCGCGGCGGGGGGCAGTGTGGATACGCAGTATTTT. It specifies CASQLAAGGSVDTQYF.

The gene calls are TRBV10-3 and TRBJ1-5; D unclear. Germline V gives CDR1 ENHRY, CDR2 SYGVKD. The CDR3 is made up of 14 amino acids. V lost 3 bases and J lost 4, with 10 bases in between. Here the CDR3 reads CAISDPGKNQPQHF. CDR3 coding DNA: TGTGCCATCAGTGATCCCGGTAAGAATCAGCCCCAGCATTTT.

This clonotype has a handful of counts. V gene TRBV6-6 combines with J gene TRBJ1-6, with unresolved D. Germline V gives CDR1 MNHNY, CDR2 SVGAGI (reference sequence). The CDR3 sequence is 15 residues long. The V end lost 4 bases, the J end lost 1 base, and 8 bases lay between the germline ends. The CDR3 spells CASSFKLSYNSPLHF. The CDR3 DNA follows: TGTGCCAGCAGTTTTAAGCTTTCCTATAATTCACCCCTCCACTTT.

The chain carries TRBV6-5 and TRBJ2-6; a weak D match, TRBD1 (5 bases). Trimming left V 0 bases short and J 2 bases short, with 5 bases between. Per the germline V gene, CDR1 is MNHEY and CDR2 is SVGAGI. The CDR3 runs 15 residues. The DNA of the CDR3 is TGTGCCAGCAGTTACTCAGGGGCTGGGGCCAACGTCCTGACTTTC. As protein: CASSYSGAGANVLTF.

V and J are TRBV7-9 and TRBJ2-5, with TRBD2 matching 9 bases. With V trimmed by 0 bases and J by 1 base, 3 bases remained unmatched. Germline CDR1 and CDR2: SEHNR and FQNEAQ (reference sequence). The CDR3 covers 16 residues. CDR3 sequence: CASSLARRGGQETQYF. CDR3 coding DNA: TGTGCCAGCAGCTTAGCGCGGCGGGGGGGCCAAGAGACCCAGTACTTC.

A few counts support this clonotype. The chain uses TRBV5-5 and TRBJ2-5, with D maybe TRBD1 (5 bases). Trimming removed 3 bases at V and 2 bases at J, with 14 bases between. This CDR3 is 15 amino acids long. Per the germline V gene, CDR1 is SGHKS and CDR2 is YYEKEE (reference sequence). The CDR3: CASSSGASFQETQYF. In DNA, the CDR3 is TGTGCCAGCAGCTCTGGGGCGTCCTTTCAAGAGACCCAGTACTTC. Together with reference TRBV5-5 and TRBJ2-5, the CDR3 gives the full variable domain: DAGVTQSPTHLIKTRGQQVTLRCSPISGHKSVSWYQQVLGQGPQFIFQYYEKEERGRGNFPDRFSARQFPNYSSELNVNALLLGDSALYLCASSSGASFQETQYFGPGTRLLVL.